The next 8 T cell receptor beta chains were all read from a single sample in a study of identical twins. TCRdb called the 5' RACE reads again in MiXCR, with one record for every CDR3 protein. The table has 520,000 or so distinct CDR3 sequences, 20% to 25% seen once. Separately, the same data were catalogued under a study of T cells expressing NK-cell markers.

Sequencing input: CD4+ T cells sorted from blood. The receptor set was obtained from a young woman in good health.

This clonotype appeared many times. This sequence joins TRBV10-3 and TRBJ1-3; 9 bases match TRBD1. The CDR3 runs 14 residues. The germline CDR1 and CDR2 sequences are ENHRY and SYGVKD. J was trimmed by 0 bases and V by 8 bases; bases with no gene match: 2. The DNA for the CDR3 is TGTGCCATCCGGACAGGGGACTCTGGAAACACCATATATTTT. Translation: CAIRTGDSGNTIYF.

This clonotype was picked up a small number of times. The chain has TRBV11-2 and TRBJ2-3; maybe TRBD2 (6 bases). This CDR3 comprises 17 residues. Trimming cost V 4 bases and J 1 base, with 18 bases left between them. Germline V gene data show CDR1 as SGHAT and CDR2 as FQNNGV. CDR3 bases: TGTGCCAGCAGCTCAAAGTCTATAGCGGCTGGCACAGATACGCAGTATTTT. It is translated as CASSSKSIAAGTDTQYF.

There are a few counts of this clonotype. This chain uses TRBV7-2 with TRBJ2-3; no clear D gene. The CDR3 loop spans 17 amino acids. Trimming removed 7 bases at V and 0 bases at J, with 20 bases between. The germline CDR1 and CDR2 sequences are SGHTA and FQGNSA. The CDR3 nucleotides are TGTGCCAGCACCCGCGACCCCGGTGATTACAGCACAGATACGCAGTATTTT. Translation gives CASTRDPGDYSTDTQYF. Full variable domain (missing parts from reference TRBV7-2 and TRBJ2-3): GAGVSQSPSNKVTEKGKDVELRCDPISGHTALYWYRQSLGQGLEFLIYFQGNSAPDKSGLPSDRFSAERTGGSVSTLTIQRTQQEDSAVYLCASTRDPGDYSTDTQYFGPGTRLTVL.

V is TRBV5-1 and J is TRBJ2-5; 7 bases are shared with TRBD1. Germline CDR1 SGHRS, CDR2 YFSETQ. V gave up 0 bases and J gave up 2 bases; unmatched junction bases: 4. The CDR3 consists of 15 residues. The CDR3 region has the DNA TGCGCCAGCAGCTTGGTCGGGACAGTTCAAGAGACCCAGTACTTC. Encoded protein: CASSLVGTVQETQYF.

The chain recombines TRBV10-3 with TRBJ2-1; D may be TRBD1 (6 bases). V lost 5 bases and J 7 bases, leaving 12 bases between the germline ends. Germline V lookup: CDR1 ENHRY, CDR2 SYGVKD. This CDR3 is built from 13 residues. The DNA of the CDR3 is TGTGCCATCAGTCAACAGGGAAAAAATGAGCAGTTCTTC. This gives the protein CAISQQGKNEQFF.

In its sample, this clonotype was seen many times. The CDR3 protein is CSVAVEGYEQYF. CDR3 coding DNA: TGCAGCGTTGCAGTAGAAGGCTACGAGCAGTACTTC. The chain employs TRBV29-1 and TRBJ2-7, with D hard to call. This CDR3 has 12 amino acids. V was shortened by 4 bases and J by 3 bases, with 10 bases between the two germline ends. Looked up from germline, CDR1 is SQVTM and CDR2 is ANQGSEA.

The chain uses TRBV5-6 and TRBJ1-3; no firm D call. Per germline, CDR1 SGHDT and CDR2 YYEEEE. The CDR3 runs 15 residues. V was shortened by 4 bases and J by 0 bases, with 11 bases between the two germline ends. CDR3 sequence reads: CASSLTATSGNTIYF. The CDR3 DNA is TGTGCCAGCAGCCTTACAGCGACCTCTGGAAACACCATATATTTT.

The gene calls are TRBV29-1 and TRBJ1-2; 7 bases align to TRBD1. CDR3 length: 13 amino acids. Per the germline V gene, CDR1 is SQVTM and CDR2 is ANQGSEA. The V segment lost 3 bases and the J segment 4 bases; nucleotides outside the gene matches: 5. The CDR3: CSVEQDRRYGYTF. In nucleotides, the CDR3 is TGCAGCGTTGAGCAGGACAGGCGCTATGGCTACACCTTC.